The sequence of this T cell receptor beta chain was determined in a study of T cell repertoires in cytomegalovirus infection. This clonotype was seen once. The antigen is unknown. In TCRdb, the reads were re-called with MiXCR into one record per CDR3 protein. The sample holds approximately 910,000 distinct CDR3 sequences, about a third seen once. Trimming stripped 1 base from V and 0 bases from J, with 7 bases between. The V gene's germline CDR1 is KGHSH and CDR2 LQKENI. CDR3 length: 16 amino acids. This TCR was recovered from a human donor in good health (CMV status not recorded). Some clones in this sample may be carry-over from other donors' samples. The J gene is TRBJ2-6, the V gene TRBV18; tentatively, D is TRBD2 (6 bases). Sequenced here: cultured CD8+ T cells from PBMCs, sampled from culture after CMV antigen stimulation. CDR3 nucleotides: TGTGCCAGCTCACCACGGACTATCTCTGGGGCCAACGTCCTGACTTTC. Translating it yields CASSPRTISGANVLTF.